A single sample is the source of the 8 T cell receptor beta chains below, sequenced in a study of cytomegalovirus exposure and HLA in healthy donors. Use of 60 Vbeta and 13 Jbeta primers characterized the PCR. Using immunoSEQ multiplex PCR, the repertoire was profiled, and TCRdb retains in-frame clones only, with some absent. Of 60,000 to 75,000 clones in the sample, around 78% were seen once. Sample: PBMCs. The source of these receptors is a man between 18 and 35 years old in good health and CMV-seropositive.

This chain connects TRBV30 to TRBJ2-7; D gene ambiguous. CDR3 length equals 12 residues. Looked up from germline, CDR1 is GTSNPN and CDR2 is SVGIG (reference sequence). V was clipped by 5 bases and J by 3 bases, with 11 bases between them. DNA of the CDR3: TGTGCCTGGGCGCACGGTGGCTACGAGCAGTACTTC. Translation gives CAWAHGGYEQYF.

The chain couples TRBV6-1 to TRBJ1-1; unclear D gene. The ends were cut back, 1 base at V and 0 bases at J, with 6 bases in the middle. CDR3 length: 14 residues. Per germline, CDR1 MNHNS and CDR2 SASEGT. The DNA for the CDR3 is TGTGCCAGCAGTGAAGGGAGGCTGAACACTGAAGCTTTCTTT. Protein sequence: CASSEGRLNTEAFF.

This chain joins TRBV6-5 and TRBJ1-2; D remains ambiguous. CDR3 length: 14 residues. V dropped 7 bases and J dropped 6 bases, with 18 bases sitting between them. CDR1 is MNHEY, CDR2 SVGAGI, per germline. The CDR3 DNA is TGTGCCAGCACCCCATCGCGGGGTATTGATGGCTACACCTTC. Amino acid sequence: CASTPSRGIDGYTF.

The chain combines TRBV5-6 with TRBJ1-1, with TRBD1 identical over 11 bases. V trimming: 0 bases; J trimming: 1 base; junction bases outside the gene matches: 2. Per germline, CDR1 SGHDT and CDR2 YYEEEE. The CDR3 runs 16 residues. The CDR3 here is CASSLGGTGGNTEAFF. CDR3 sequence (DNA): TGTGCCAGCAGCTTGGGGGGGACAGGGGGGAACACTGAAGCTTTCTTT.

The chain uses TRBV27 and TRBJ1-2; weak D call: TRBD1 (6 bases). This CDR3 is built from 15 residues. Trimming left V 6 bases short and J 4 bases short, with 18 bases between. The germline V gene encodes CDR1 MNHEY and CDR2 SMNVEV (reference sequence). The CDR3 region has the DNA TGTGCCAGCAGGTCCTCTGGGGGGGCCTTCTATGGCTACACCTTC. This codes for CASRSSGGAFYGYTF.

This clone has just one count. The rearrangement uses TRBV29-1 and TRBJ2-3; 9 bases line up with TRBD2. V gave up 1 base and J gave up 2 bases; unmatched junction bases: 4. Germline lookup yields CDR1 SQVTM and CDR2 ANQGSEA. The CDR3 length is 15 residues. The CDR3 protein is CSVEGGGASTDTQYF. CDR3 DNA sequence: TGCAGCGTTGAAGGCGGGGGGGCCTCCACAGATACGCAGTATTTT.

This chain's CDR3 is CASRRQTGANVLTF. As DNA, the CDR3 is TGTGCCAGCAGGAGACAGACTGGGGCCAACGTCCTGACTTTC. The genes are TRBV11-2 and TRBJ2-6; TRBD1 might be the D (5 bases). The germline V and J ends were trimmed by 6 bases and 2 bases, with 8 bases remaining between them. The CDR3 spans 14 residues. In germline, CDR1 is SGHAT, CDR2 FQNNGV.

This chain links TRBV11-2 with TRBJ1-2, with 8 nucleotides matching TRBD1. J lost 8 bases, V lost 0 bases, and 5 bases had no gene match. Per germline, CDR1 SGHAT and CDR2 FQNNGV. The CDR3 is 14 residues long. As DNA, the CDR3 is TGTGCCAGCAGCTTAGAGCAGGGGGCGAGGGGCTACACCTTC. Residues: CASSLEQGARGYTF.